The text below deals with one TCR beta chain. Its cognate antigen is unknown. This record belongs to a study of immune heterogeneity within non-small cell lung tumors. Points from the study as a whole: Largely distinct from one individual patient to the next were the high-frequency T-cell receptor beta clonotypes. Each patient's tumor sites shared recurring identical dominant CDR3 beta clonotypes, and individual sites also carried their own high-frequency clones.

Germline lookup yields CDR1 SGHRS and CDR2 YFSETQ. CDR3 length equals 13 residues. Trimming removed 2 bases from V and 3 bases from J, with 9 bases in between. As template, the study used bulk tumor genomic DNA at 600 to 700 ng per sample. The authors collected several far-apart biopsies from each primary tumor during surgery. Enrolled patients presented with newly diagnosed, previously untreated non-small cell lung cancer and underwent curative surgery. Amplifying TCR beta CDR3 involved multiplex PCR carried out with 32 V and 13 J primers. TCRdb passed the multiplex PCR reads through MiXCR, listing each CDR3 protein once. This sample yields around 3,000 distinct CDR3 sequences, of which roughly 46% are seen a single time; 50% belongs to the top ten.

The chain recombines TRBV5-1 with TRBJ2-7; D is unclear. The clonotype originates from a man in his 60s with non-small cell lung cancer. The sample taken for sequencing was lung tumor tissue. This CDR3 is CASSFANNYEQYF. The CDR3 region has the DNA TGCGCCAGCAGCTTCGCGAATAACTACGAGCAGTACTTC.